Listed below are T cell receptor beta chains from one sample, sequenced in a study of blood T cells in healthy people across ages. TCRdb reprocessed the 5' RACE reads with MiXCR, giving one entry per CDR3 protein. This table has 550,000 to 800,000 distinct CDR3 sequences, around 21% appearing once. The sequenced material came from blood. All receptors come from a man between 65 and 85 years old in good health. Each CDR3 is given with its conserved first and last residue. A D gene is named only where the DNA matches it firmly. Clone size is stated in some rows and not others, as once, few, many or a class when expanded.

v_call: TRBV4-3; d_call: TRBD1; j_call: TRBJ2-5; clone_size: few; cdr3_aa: CASSQNPRDRGFQETQYF; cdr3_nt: TGCGCCAGCAGCCAAAATCCCCGGGACAGGGGATTCCAAGAGACCCAGTACTTC
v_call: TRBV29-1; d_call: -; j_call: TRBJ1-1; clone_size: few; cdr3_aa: CSVVSGEAFF; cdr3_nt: TGCAGCGTTGTGAGCGGGGAAGCTTTCTTT
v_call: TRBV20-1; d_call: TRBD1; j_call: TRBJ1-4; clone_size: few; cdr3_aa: CSARLIAGGRDEKLFF; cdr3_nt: TGCAGTGCTAGATTAATAGCAGGGGGCCGGGATGAAAAACTGTTTTTT
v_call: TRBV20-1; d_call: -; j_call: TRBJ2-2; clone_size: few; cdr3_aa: CSASRDLAGELFF; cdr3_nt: TGCAGTGCTAGCCGGGACCTCGCCGGGGAGCTGTTTTTT
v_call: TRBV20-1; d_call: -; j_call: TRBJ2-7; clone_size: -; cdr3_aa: CSARVGAYEQYF; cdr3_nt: TGCAGTGCTAGAGTTGGGGCCTACGAGCAGTACTTC
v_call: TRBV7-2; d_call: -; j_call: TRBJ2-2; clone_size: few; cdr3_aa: CASTRQNTGELFF; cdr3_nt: TGTGCCAGCACCAGACAGAACACCGGGGAGCTGTTTTTT
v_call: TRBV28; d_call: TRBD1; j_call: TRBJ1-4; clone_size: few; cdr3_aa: CASSVDRGSGEKLFF; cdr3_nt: TGTGCCAGCAGTGTCGACAGGGGAAGTGGGGAAAAACTGTTTTTT
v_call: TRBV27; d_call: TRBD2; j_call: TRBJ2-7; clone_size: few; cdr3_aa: CASSPPGGNAYEQYF; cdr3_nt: TGTGCCAGCAGTCCTCCCGGGGGGAATGCCTACGAGCAGTACTTC
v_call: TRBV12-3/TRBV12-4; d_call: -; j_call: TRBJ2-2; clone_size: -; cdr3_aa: CASSRGAWDTGELFF; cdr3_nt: TGTGCCAGCAGCCGGGGGGCCTGGGACACCGGGGAGCTGTTTTTT
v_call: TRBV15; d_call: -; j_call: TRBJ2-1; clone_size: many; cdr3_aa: CATSRVNEQFF; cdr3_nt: TGTGCCACCAGCAGAGTCAATGAGCAGTTCTTC
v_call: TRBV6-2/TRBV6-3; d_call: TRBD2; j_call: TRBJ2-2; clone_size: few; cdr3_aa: CASSLTSGVTGELFF; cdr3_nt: TGTGCCAGCAGTTTGACTAGCGGGGTCACCGGGGAGCTGTTTTTT
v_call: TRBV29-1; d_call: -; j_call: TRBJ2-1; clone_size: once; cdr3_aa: CSVDRKLDEQFF; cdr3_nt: TGCAGCGTTGATCGGAAGCTGGATGAGCAGTTCTTC
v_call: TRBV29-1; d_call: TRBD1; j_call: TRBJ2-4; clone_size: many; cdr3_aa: CSVEGQGDIQYF; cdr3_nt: TGCAGCGTTGAGGGACAGGGGGACATTCAGTACTTC
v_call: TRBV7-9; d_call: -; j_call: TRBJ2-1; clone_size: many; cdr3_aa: CASSLGGGEGFF; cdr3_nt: TGTGCCAGCAGCTTAGGTGGCGGGGAAGGGTTCTTC
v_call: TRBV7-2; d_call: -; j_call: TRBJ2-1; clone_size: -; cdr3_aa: CASSFFRGNEQFF; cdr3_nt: TGTGCCAGCAGCTTCTTTCGGGGCAATGAGCAGTTCTTC
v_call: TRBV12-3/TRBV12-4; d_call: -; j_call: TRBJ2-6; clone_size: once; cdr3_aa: CASSSGGGSGANVLTF; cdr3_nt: TGTGCCAGCAGTTCCGGGGGCGGGTCTGGGGCCAACGTCCTGACTTTC
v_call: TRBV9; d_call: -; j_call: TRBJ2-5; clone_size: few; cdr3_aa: CASSAGRGGNQETQYF; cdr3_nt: TGTGCCAGCAGCGCGGGACGAGGGGGAAACCAAGAGACCCAGTACTTC
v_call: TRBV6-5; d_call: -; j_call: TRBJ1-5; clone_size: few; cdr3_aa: CASSYSYNRVANNQPQHF; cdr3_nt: TGTGCCAGCAGTTACTCTTATAACAGGGTAGCCAACAATCAGCCCCAGCATTTT
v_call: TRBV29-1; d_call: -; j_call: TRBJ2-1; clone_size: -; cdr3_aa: CSVVLGGSSYNEQFF; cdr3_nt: TGCAGCGTTGTTTTAGGGGGTAGCTCCTACAATGAGCAGTTCTTC
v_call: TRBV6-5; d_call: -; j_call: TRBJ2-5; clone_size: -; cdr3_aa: CASRTSGGGGTQYF; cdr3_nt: TGTGCCAGCAGAACCTCAGGAGGAGGTGGGACCCAGTACTTC
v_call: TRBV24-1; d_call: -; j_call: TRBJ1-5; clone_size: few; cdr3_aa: CATSDYAGRQHF; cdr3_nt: TGTGCCACCAGTGATTACGCGGGGCGCCAGCATTTT
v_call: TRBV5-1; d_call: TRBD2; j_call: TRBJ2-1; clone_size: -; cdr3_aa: CASSLVVAGYNEQFF; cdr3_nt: TGCGCCAGCAGCTTGGTAGTAGCGGGATACAATGAGCAGTTCTTC
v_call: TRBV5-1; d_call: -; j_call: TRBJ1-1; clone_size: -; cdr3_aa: CASSLVSGIEAFF; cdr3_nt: TGCGCCAGCAGCTTGGTGTCGGGTATTGAAGCTTTCTTT
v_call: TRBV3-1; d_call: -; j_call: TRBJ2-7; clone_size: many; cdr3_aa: CASSQEASYEQYF; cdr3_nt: TGTGCCAGCAGCCAAGAAGCCAGTTACGAGCAGTACTTC
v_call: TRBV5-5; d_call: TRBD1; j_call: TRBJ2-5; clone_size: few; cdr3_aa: CASSSGQAGLIETQYF; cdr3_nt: TGTGCCAGCAGCAGCGGACAGGCTGGCCTAATTGAGACCCAGTACTTC
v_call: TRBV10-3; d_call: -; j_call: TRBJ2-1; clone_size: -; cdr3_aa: CAINGLGSNEQFF; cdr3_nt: TGTGCCATCAACGGACTTGGCTCGAATGAGCAGTTCTTC
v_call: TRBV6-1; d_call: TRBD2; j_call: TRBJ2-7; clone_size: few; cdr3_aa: CASRNNPGTTQGEQYF; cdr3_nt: TGTGCCAGCAGAAATAATCCCGGGACTACCCAGGGAGAGCAGTACTTC
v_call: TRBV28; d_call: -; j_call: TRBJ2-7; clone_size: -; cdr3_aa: CASSLRGVGYEQYF; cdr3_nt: TGTGCCAGCAGTTTAAGGGGTGTCGGGTACGAGCAGTACTTC
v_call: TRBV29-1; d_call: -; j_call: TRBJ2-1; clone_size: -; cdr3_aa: CSVEEIGRQYNEQFF; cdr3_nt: TGCAGCGTTGAAGAGATCGGTCGACAGTACAATGAGCAGTTCTTC
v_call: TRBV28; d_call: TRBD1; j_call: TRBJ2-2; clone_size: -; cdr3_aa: CASSDGQVRFLNTGELFF; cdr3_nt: TGTGCCAGCAGTGACGGACAGGTTCGCTTCCTGAACACCGGGGAGCTGTTTTTT
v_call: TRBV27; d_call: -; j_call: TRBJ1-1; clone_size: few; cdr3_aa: CATQDRGKAMNTEAFF; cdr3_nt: TGTGCCACCCAGGACCGGGGGAAAGCAATGAACACTGAAGCTTTCTTT
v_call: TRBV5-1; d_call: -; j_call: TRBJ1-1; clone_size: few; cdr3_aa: CASSLNSEVNTEAFF; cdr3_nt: TGCGCCAGCAGCTTGAATTCGGAGGTGAACACTGAAGCTTTCTTT
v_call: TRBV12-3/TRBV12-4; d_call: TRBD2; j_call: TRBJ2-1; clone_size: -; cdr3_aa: CASSELAERGGEQFF; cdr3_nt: TGTGCCAGCAGTGAACTAGCGGAGCGGGGGGGTGAGCAGTTCTTC
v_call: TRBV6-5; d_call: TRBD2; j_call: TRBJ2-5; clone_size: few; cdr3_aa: CASSRVGLQETQYF; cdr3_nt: TGTGCCAGCAGTAGAGTGGGACTACAAGAGACCCAGTACTTC
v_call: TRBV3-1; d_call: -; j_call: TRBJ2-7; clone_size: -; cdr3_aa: CASSQETGNYEQYF; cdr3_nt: TGTGCCAGCAGCCAAGAGACAGGTAACTACGAGCAGTACTTC
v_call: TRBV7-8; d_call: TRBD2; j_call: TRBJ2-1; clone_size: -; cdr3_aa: CASSLVGGPREQFF; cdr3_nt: TGTGCCAGCAGCTTGGTGGGAGGGCCGCGTGAGCAGTTCTTC
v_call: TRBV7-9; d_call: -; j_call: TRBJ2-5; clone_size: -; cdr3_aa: CASSPFPGIGQETQYF; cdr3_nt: TGTGCCAGCAGCCCTTTTCCCGGGATAGGACAAGAGACCCAGTACTTC
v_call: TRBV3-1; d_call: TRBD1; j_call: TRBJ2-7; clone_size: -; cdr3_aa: CASSQRTGNSEQYF; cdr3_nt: TGTGCCAGCAGCCAACGGACAGGGAACAGCGAGCAGTACTTC
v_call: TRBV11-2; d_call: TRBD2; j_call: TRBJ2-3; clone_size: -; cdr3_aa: CASSLDVSGSSNTQYF; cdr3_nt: TGTGCCAGCAGCTTAGACGTCAGCGGGAGCTCTAATACGCAGTATTTT
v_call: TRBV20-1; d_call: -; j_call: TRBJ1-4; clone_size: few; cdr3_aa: CSARTVEKLFF; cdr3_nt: TGCAGTGCTAGAACAGTTGAAAAACTGTTTTTT
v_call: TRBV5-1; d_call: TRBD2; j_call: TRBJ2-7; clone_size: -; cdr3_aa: CASSPSKRDVLEQYF; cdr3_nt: TGCGCCAGCAGCCCCTCGAAGCGGGACGTTTTAGAGCAGTACTTC
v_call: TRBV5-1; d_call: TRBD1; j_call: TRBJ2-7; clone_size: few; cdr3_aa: CASSYRTGTYEQYF; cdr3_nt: TGCGCCAGCAGCTATCGGACAGGGACCTACGAGCAGTACTTC